The 8 T cell receptor beta chains listed next were all sequenced from one sample in a study of cytomegalovirus exposure and HLA in healthy donors. Researchers ran the PCR with 60 Vbeta and 13 Jbeta primers. TCRdb's table, derived via immunoSEQ multiplex PCR, lists solely in-frame clones and lacks some. Here the sample spans around 150,000 clones, almost 85% being singletons. Sequenced material: PBMCs. The receptors were gathered from a man aged 25-45 years in good health and CMV-seropositive.

This chain joins TRBV9 and TRBJ1-3, with D perhaps TRBD1 (5 bases). V lost 0 bases and J lost 1, with 14 bases in between. CDR3 length equals 17 residues. Germline values: CDR1 SGDLS, CDR2 YYNGEE. CDR3 sequence reads: CASSVAGQGRSGNTIYF. CDR3 coding DNA: TGTGCCAGCAGCGTAGCTGGTCAGGGTAGGTCTGGAAACACCATATATTTT.

The chain employs TRBV2 and TRBJ1-4; 10 nucleotides agree with TRBD1. Germline V CDR1 and CDR2: SNHLY, FYNNEI. V dropped 6 bases and J dropped 8; count of bases not matched to a gene: 12. CDR3 length: 16 residues. The CDR3, as DNA: TGTGCCAGCAGGCTGGACAGGGGGGCCCCTCAGGAAAAACTGTTTTTT. This sequence encodes CASRLDRGAPQEKLFF.

This clone was detected a few times. The chain links TRBV6-5 to TRBJ2-7; TRBD1 aligns across 7 bases. Losses at the gene ends were 5 bases for V and 3 bases for J; bases not matched to a gene: 4. The germline gives CDR1 MNHEY, CDR2 SVGAGI. This CDR3 has 13 residues. The CDR3 bases are TGTGCCAGCAGTCCACAGGGGAGCTACGAGCAGTACTTC. Protein product: CASSPQGSYEQYF.

The chain couples TRBV27 to TRBJ1-5; D is perhaps TRBD1 (6 bases). V was shortened by 3 bases and J by 4 bases, with 10 bases between the two germline ends. The CDR3 is made up of 14 amino acids. Germline lookup yields CDR1 MNHEY and CDR2 SMNVEV (reference sequence). The CDR3 region is CASSLFRGNQPQHF. Written as DNA, the CDR3 is TGTGCCAGCAGTTTGTTCAGGGGTAATCAGCCCCAGCATTTT.

The V gene is TRBV9, the J gene TRBJ1-1; 7 bases are a match to TRBD1. V lost 4 bases to trimming and J lost 5 bases; unmatched junction nucleotides: 11. Germline values: CDR1 SGDLS, CDR2 YYNGEE. The CDR3 length is 15 residues. The CDR3 DNA sequence: TGTGCCAGCAGCTCCTTAGGAGGGGGCAGAACTGAAGCTTTCTTT. Protein product: CASSSLGGGRTEAFF.

This clone turned up a few times. The chain uses TRBV5-3 and TRBJ2-7; D gene ambiguous. TRBV5-3 carries the ORF label, with uncertain function. This CDR3 comprises 14 residues. Trimming shortened V by 1 base and J by 2 bases, and 10 bases separated the two germline ends. CDR3 DNA sequence: TGTGCCAGAAGCTTGAGAACGGTTACCTACGAGCAGTACTTC. Its translation is CARSLRTVTYEQYF.

This chain uses TRBV6-5 with TRBJ1-4; TRBD1 is a possible D gene (6 bases). The V end was cut by 5 bases, the J end by 7 bases, with 11 bases between. Germline lookup yields CDR1 MNHEY and CDR2 SVGAGI. CDR3 length equals 13 residues. This CDR3 is CASSKGGGEKLFF. The CDR3 DNA sequence: TGTGCCAGCAGTAAAGGGGGGGGTGAAAAACTGTTTTTT.

This clone was counted a single time. The CDR3 loop is CASSESVLAKQFF. The CDR3 bases are TGCGCCAGCAGTGAGTCGGTTTTAGCCAAACAGTTCTTC. The V call is TRBV10-2, the J call TRBJ2-1, with D unresolved. Per the germline V gene, CDR1 is WSHSY and CDR2 is SAAADI. Trimming took off 0 bases at V and 13 bases at J, with 13 bases between the two ends. The CDR3 runs to 13 residues.